This is a list of T cell receptor beta chains from one sample in a study of shared clonotypes between healthy human individuals. Generated by immunoSEQ multiplex PCR, the TCRdb table keeps only in-frame clones and is missing some. The sample lists 1.4 million to 1.5 million clones, approximately 96% occurring once. Sequenced material: naive CD4+ T cells sorted from blood. Receptors originate from a man under 40 in good health. Each CDR3 is given with its conserved first and last residue. Clone sizes are given selectively: once, few, many, or a class where the clone is expanded.

CDR3aa,v_gene,abundance,j_gene
CASSSYPGAQETQYF,TRBV7-8,-,TRBJ2-5
CASSSGDPDTEAFF,TRBV5-1,-,TRBJ1-1
CAWTGGHETQYF,TRBV30,-,TRBJ2-5
CASSLAVGDQETQYF,TRBV11-3,-,TRBJ2-5
CASSEGTGVYEQYF,TRBV5-1,-,TRBJ2-7
CASSLGRGLYEQYF,TRBV5-5,-,TRBJ2-7
CASSSASSSYNEQFF,TRBV7-2,-,TRBJ2-1
CAIFGTGAPYEQYF,TRBV28,-,TRBJ2-7
CASSPTGQEHYEQYF,TRBV5-5,-,TRBJ2-7
CSVAPLAGAYNEQFF,TRBV29-1,-,TRBJ2-1
CASSSDLNTEAFF,TRBV5-1,-,TRBJ1-1
CASSQELAIHNEQFF,TRBV4-3,-,TRBJ2-1
CSARRKTEQFF,TRBV20-1,once,TRBJ2-1
CASSSTTGVEVEQFF,TRBV7-7,once,TRBJ2-1
CASRGQSYTGELFF,TRBV7-9,-,TRBJ2-2
CASSPRDRVATDTQYF,TRBV18,-,TRBJ2-3
CASSPGLFSSSYEQYF,TRBV4-3,-,TRBJ2-7
CASSEAETRTDTQYF,TRBV6-1,-,TRBJ2-3
CASTSGNQPQHF,TRBV2,few,TRBJ1-5
CASSLGGNTGELFF,TRBV5-1,-,TRBJ2-2
CASSLASLDMGGKNIQYF,TRBV7-9,-,TRBJ2-4
CASSGLWRGPYEQYF,TRBV6-1,-,TRBJ2-7
CASSLTGRTDTQYF,TRBV28,-,TRBJ2-3
CASSATSGSSDTQYF,TRBV2,-,TRBJ2-3
CASSFNGQSYEQYF,TRBV7-2,-,TRBJ2-7
CASANRTGGETQYF,TRBV10-1,-,TRBJ2-5
CASSKRRQAKYEQYF,TRBV21-1,-,TRBJ2-7
CASSLTIQYNEQFF,TRBV11-2,-,TRBJ2-1
CASSFSRTIGTDTQYF,TRBV27,-,TRBJ2-3
CASSPGLAAYEQYF,TRBV7-2,-,TRBJ2-7
CASRGTSGNEQFF,TRBV4-1,-,TRBJ2-1
CASSSLAIDQPQHF,TRBV18,-,TRBJ1-5
CSVLGRYTGELFF,TRBV29-1,-,TRBJ2-2
CASSGGTTSYEQYF,TRBV5-1,-,TRBJ2-7
CASTLQGGEAFF,TRBV2,few,TRBJ1-1
CASSRSDIAYEQYF,TRBV7-9,-,TRBJ2-7
CASSRASRPQETQYF,TRBV19,-,TRBJ2-5
CAGSELAGPYEQYF,TRBV7-9,-,TRBJ2-7
CASSFYAGEGEQYF,TRBV27,-,TRBJ2-7
CASKKRGTGELFF,TRBV27,-,TRBJ2-2
CASSYSTTGELFF,TRBV6-5,-,TRBJ2-2
CASSDYNEQFF,TRBV10-1,-,TRBJ2-1
CASSVGRGAQSVSEKLFF,TRBV9,-,TRBJ1-4
CASSYRDRGYEQYF,TRBV6-5,-,TRBJ2-7
CASSPLWGHEKLFF,TRBV18,-,TRBJ1-4
CASSEIQEYYGYTF,TRBV6-1,-,TRBJ1-2
CASSESRTDHRSTYNEQFF,TRBV10-2,-,TRBJ2-1
CSLNGVGEGGTDTQYF,TRBV29-1,-,TRBJ2-3
CASSLSTLGETQYF,TRBV5-4,once,TRBJ2-5
CAISVLAGGLNEQFF,TRBV10-3,once,TRBJ2-1
CSAGARDEQYF,TRBV20-1,few,TRBJ2-7
CASSLLLEMAYEQYF,TRBV7-2,-,TRBJ2-7
CASSSDGNTQYF,TRBV6-5,-,TRBJ2-3
CASSPISGRKGNEQFF,TRBV27,-,TRBJ2-1
CASRGRGTEAFF,TRBV6-5,-,TRBJ1-1
CASSLAGSGGMYEQYF,TRBV7-2,-,TRBJ2-7
CASTLQNPTSFTGANVLTF,TRBV19,-,TRBJ2-6
CASSPGTAGNTIYF,TRBV5-1,few,TRBJ1-3
CASSMASLGPLDEQYF,TRBV19,-,TRBJ2-7